This T cell receptor beta chain is from a study of T cells after yellow fever vaccination. The study's findings and limits: High-abundance clonotypes from the bulk population could contaminate FACS-sorted repertoires. Peaking on day 5 versus 15, the secondary response was faster but weaker.

Germline CDR1 reads MNHEY; CDR2 reads SVGAGI. Deletions cut 4 bases from V and 7 bases from J, with 16 bases between. The CDR3 has 14 residues. With respect to this clonotype: Its cognate antigen is unknown.

Making TCR cDNA involved 5'RACE template switching, which added UMIs and a universal primer site. TCRdb reprocessed the 5' RACE reads with MiXCR, giving one entry per CDR3 protein. The data contain under 550,000 distinct CDR3 sequences, just over 20% of them singletons. V gene TRBV6-5 combines with J gene TRBJ1-2, with D perhaps TRBD1 (6 bases). This TCR derives from a man younger than 30 who received the YFV17D yellow fever vaccine. The sample consisted of PBMCs, taken approximately 22 days after the first yellow fever vaccination. As DNA, the CDR3 is TGTGCCAGCAGTTCATTACAGGGCCCTGGTGGCTACACCTTC. Translation: CASSSLQGPGGYTF.